This passage covers 4 T cell receptor beta chains from one sample sequenced in a study of T cells in Graves' hyperthyroidism and ophthalmopathy. TCR beta CDR3 regions were amplified from RNA transcripts. Researchers ran a first-round RT-PCR on the TCR CDR3 using the HTBI primer set. TCRdb called the multiplex PCR reads again in MiXCR, with one record for every CDR3 protein. Among hundreds of thousands of distinct CDR3 sequences listed, 38% were seen once. Material: blood. Source of these receptors: a man aged 18 to 30 with Graves' hyperthyroidism.

This clonotype appeared a few times. The chain couples TRBV20-1 to TRBJ2-7; 10 positions agree with TRBD1. Germline V gives CDR1 DFQATT, CDR2 SNEGSKA (reference sequence). The CDR3 sequence is 15 residues long. Germline trimming cut 5 bases from V and 4 bases from J; bases unmatched to any gene: 11. CDR3 nucleotides: TGCAGTGCTCTGCCGGCCGGGACAGGGGTGTACGAGCAGTACTTC. Encoded protein: CSALPAGTGVYEQYF.

This clonotype was recorded once. The chain is built from TRBV12-3 or TRBV12-4 and TRBJ2-5; 12 bases map to TRBD2. Trimming removed 6 bases from V and 5 bases from J; junction bases left unmatched: 13. The CDR3 is 17 amino acids. The CDR3 DNA is TGTGCCAGCAGCTCCCAATCTAGCGGGGGGGCCCCGGAGACCCAGTACTTC. Residues: CASSSQSSGGAPETQYF.

A note on this clonotype: A much larger clone sits a single nucleotide away, making a read error possible. The chain carries TRBV10-2 and TRBJ2-5, with TRBD2 as a possible D gene (5 bases). In germline, CDR1 is WSHSY, CDR2 SAAADI. Between the trimmed V and J ends, which lost 3 bases and 4 bases, there was a span of 12 bases. This CDR3 contains 14 residues. The CDR3 DNA sequence: TGCGCCAGCAGTGATAGAGGGTACCGAGAGACCCAGTACTTC. Amino acid sequence: CASSDRGYRETQYF.

This clonotype was observed many times. The chain has TRBV7-8 and TRBJ1-3; D may be TRBD1 (5 bases). Trimming pared 1 base from V and 2 bases from J, leaving 9 bases between. Germline CDR1 and CDR2: SGHVS and FQNEAQ. The CDR3 loop spans 15 amino acids. The CDR3 coding sequence is TGTGCCAGCAGCTTAGTCGGCAGGGCTGGAAACACCATATATTTT. The encoded protein is CASSLVGRAGNTIYF.